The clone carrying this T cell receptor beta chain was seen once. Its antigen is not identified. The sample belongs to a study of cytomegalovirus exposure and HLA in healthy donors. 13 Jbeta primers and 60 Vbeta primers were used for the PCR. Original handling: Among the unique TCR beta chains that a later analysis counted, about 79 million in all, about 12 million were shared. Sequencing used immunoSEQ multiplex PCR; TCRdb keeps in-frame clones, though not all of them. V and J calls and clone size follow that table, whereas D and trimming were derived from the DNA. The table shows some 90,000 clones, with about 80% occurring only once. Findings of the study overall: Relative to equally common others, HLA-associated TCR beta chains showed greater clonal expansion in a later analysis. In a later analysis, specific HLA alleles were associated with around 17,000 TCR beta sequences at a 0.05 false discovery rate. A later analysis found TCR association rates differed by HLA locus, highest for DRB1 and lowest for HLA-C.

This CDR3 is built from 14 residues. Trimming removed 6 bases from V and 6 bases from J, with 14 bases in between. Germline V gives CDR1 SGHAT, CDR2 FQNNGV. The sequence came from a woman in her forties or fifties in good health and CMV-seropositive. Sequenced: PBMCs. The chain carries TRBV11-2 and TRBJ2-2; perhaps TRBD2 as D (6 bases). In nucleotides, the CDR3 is TGTGCCAGCAGGCCCGCCTGGGGGGCCGGGGAGCTGTTTTTT. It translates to CASRPAWGAGELFF.